This TCR beta chain was sequenced in a study of cytomegalovirus exposure and HLA in healthy donors. About the study: There were roughly 80 million unique TCRs (from HLA-typed donors) in an early data release.

The CDR3 length is 14 residues. The germline V gene has CDR1 SGHDT and CDR2 YYEEEE. With 2 bases clipped from V and 8 bases from J, the junction kept 3 bases outside the gene matches. The primer mix had 60 Vbeta and 13 Jbeta primers. Some clones are missing from TCRdb's copy, which holds only in-frame ones; the method was immunoSEQ multiplex PCR. The sample lists 150,000 to 200,000 clones; approximately 88% were seen once. This TCR came from a boy aged 2 to 10 in good health and CMV-seronegative. The sample consisted of PBMCs. V is TRBV5-6 and J is TRBJ2-1, with 11 bases that match TRBD1. This chain's CDR3 is CASSFGQGAYEQFF. The CDR3 DNA reads as TGTGCCAGCAGCTTTGGACAGGGGGCGTATGAGCAGTTCTTC.